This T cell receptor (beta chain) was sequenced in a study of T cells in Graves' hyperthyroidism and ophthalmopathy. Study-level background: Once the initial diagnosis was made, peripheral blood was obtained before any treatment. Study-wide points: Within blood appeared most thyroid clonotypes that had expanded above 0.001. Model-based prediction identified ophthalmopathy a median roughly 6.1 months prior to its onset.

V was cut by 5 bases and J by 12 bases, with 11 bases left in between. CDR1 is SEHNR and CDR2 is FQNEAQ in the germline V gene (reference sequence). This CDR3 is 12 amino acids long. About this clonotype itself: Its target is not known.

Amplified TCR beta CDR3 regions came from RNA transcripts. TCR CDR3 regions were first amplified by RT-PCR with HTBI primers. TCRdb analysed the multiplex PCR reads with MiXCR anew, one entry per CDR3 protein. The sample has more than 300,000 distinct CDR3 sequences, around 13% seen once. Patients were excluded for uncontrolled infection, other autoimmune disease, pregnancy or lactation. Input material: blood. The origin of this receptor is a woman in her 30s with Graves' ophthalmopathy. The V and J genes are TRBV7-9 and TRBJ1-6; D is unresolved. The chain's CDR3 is CASSHAKLPLHF. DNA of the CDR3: TGTGCCAGCAGCCACGCAAAATTACCCCTCCACTTT.